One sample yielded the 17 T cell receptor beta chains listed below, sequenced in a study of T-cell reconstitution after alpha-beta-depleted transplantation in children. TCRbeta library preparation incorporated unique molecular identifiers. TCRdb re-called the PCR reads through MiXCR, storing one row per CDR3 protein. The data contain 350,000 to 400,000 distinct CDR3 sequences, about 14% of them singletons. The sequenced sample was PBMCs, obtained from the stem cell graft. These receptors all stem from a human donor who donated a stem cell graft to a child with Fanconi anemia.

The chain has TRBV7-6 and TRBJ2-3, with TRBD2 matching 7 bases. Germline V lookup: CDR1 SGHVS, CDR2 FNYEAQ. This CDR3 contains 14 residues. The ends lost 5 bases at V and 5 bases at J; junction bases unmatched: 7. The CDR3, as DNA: TGTGCCAGCAGCCCGGGGGGAGGGCTAGATACGCAGTATTTT. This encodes CASSPGGGLDTQYF.

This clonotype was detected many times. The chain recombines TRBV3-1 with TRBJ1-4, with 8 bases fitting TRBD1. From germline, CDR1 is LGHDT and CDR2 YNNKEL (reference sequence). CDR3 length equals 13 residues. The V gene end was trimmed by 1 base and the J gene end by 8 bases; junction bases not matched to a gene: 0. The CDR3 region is CASSQGTGEKLFF. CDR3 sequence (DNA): TGTGCCAGCAGCCAAGGGACAGGGGAAAAACTGTTTTTT. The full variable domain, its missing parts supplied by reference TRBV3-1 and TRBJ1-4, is DTAVSQTPKYLVTQMGNDKSIKCEQNLGHDTMYWYKQDSKKFLKIMFSYNNKELIINETVPNRFSPKSPDKAHLNLHINSLELGDSAVYFCASSQGTGEKLFFGSGTQLSVL.

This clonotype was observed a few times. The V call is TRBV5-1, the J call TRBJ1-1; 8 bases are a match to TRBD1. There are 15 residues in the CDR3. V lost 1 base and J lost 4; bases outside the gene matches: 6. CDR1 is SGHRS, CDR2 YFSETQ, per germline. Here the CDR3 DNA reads TGCGCCAGCAGCTTGTCCAGGGGGCCGGGCACTGAAGCTTTCTTT. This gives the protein CASSLSRGPGTEAFF.

CDR3 loop: CASSPTTNSPLHF. The CDR3 nucleotides are TGTGCCAGCAGCCCTACAACGAATTCACCCCTCCACTTT. This chain joins TRBV7-7 and TRBJ1-6; D unresolved. This CDR3 is built from 13 residues. Trimming removed 5 bases at V and 7 bases at J, with 9 bases between. In germline, CDR1 is SSHAT, CDR2 FNYEAQ (reference sequence).

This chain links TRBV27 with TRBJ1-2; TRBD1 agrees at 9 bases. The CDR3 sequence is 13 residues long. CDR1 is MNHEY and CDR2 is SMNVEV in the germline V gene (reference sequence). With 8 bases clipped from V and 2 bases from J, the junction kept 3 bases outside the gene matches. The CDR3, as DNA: TGTGCCAGCGGGACAGGGCACAACTATGGCTACACCTTC. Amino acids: CASGTGHNYGYTF.

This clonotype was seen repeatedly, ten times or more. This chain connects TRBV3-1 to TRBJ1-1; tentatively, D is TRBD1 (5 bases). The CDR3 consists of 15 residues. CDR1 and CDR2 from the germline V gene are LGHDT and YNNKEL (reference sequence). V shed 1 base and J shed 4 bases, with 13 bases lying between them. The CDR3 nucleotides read TGTGCCAGCAGCCAAGCGGGGGGAAGGGGCACTGAAGCTTTCTTT. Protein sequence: CASSQAGGRGTEAFF.

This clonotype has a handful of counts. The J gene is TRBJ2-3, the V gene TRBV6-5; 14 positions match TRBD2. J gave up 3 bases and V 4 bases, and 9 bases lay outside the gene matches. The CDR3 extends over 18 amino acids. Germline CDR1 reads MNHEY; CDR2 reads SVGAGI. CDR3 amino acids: CASSSGLAGGPETDTQYF. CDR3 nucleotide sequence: TGTGCCAGCAGTTCAGGACTAGCGGGGGGCCCCGAGACAGATACGCAGTATTTT.

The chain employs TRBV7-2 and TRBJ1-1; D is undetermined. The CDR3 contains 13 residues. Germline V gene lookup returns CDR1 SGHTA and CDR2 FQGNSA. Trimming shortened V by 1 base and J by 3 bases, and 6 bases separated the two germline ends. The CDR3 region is CASSLEFHTEAFF. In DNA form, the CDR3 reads TGTGCCAGCAGCTTAGAATTCCACACTGAAGCTTTCTTT.

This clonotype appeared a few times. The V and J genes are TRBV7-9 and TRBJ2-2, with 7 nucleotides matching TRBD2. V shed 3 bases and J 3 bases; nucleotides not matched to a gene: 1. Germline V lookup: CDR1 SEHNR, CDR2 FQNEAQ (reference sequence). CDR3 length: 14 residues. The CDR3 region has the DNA TGTGCCAGCAGCTTTACTAGCGACACCGGGGAGCTGTTTTTT. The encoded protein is CASSFTSDTGELFF.

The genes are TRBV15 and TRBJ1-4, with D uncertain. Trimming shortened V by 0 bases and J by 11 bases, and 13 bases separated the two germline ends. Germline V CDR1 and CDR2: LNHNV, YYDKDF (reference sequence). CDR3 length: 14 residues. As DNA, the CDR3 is TGTGCCACCAGCAGAGAACCGAGTAGGAGCAAACTGTTTTTT. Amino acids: CATSREPSRSKLFF.

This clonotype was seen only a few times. In nucleotides, the CDR3 is TGTGCCAGCAGTGTGAAAGGTAACACTGAAGCTTTCTTT. This gives the protein CASSVKGNTEAFF. This chain connects TRBV6-1 to TRBJ1-1, with no clear D. V lost 4 bases, J lost 2 bases, and 8 bases lay in between. Germline V gene sequence: CDR1 MNHNS, CDR2 SASEGT. The CDR3 length is 13 residues.

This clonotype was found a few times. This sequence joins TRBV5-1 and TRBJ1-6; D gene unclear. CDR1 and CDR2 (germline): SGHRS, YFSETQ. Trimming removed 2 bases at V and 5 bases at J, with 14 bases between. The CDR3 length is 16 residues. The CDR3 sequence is CASSFGFSTNNSPLHF. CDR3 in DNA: TGCGCCAGCAGCTTTGGGTTCTCAACAAATAATTCACCCCTCCACTTT.

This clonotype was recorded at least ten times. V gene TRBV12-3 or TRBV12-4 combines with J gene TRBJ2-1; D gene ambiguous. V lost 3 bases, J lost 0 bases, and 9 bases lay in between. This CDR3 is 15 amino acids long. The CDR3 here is CASSFFPASYNEQFF. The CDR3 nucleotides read TGTGCCAGCAGTTTCTTCCCAGCCTCCTACAATGAGCAGTTCTTC.

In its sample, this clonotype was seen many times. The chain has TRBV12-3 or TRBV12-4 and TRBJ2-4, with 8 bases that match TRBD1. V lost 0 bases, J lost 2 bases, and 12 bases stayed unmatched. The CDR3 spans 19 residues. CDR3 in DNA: TGTGCCAGCAGTTTAGCCCTGGACCGACAGGGGATGACCAAAAACATTCAGTACTTC. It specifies CASSLALDRQGMTKNIQYF.

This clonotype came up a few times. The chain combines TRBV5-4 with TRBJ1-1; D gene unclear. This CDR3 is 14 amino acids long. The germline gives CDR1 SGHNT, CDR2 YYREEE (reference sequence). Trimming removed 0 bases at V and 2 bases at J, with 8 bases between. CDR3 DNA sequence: TGTGCCAGCAGCTTGGAAAGGTTTAACACTGAAGCTTTCTTT. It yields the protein CASSLERFNTEAFF.

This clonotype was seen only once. CDR3 nucleotide sequence: TGTGCCAGCAGTTTAAAAGCGGGGGATACGCAGTATTTT. As protein: CASSLKAGDTQYF. The chain uses TRBV7-6 and TRBJ2-3; 7 bases map to TRBD2. V trimming: 6 bases; J trimming: 6 bases; junction bases outside the gene matches: 6. From germline, CDR1 is SGHVS and CDR2 FNYEAQ. This CDR3 region has 13 residues.

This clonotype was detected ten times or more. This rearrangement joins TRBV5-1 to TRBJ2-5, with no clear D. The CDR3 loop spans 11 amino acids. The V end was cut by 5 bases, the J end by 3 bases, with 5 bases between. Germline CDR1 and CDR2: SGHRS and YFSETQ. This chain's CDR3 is CASRREETQYF. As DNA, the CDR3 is TGCGCCAGCAGACGCGAAGAGACCCAGTACTTC.